This entry lists 6 T cell receptor beta chains sequenced from one sample in a study of neoadjuvant nivolumab and ipilimumab in lung cancer. Measured with immunoSEQ multiplex PCR; TCRdb has only the in-frame clones, and not every one. The sample shows tens of thousands of clones, 80% of them seen only once. The sequencing here drew on peripheral blood, taken before neoadjuvant nivolumab, alone or with ipilimumab. These TCRs come from an adult with non-small cell lung cancer.

The chain uses TRBV27 and TRBJ2-1; D might be TRBD2 (6 bases). Germline V lookup: CDR1 MNHEY, CDR2 SMNVEV (reference sequence). This CDR3 region has 15 residues. V was shortened by 2 bases and J by 2 bases, with 10 bases between the two germline ends. For the CDR3, the DNA is TGTGCCAGCAGTTTAATCGGGGGTCCCTACAATGAGCAGTTCTTC. This encodes CASSLIGGPYNEQFF.

This clone has a handful of counts. V usage is TRBV19 and J usage is TRBJ1-1; D unclear. This CDR3 region has 13 residues. Germline V CDR1 and CDR2: LNHDA, SQIVND (reference sequence). Trimming stripped 9 bases from V and 4 bases from J, with 15 bases between. The CDR3 DNA sequence: TGTGCCAGCGGCCTTTCCCCGACCACTGAAGCTTTCTTT. This sequence encodes CASGLSPTTEAFF.

V usage is TRBV9 and J usage is TRBJ1-1; tentative D call: TRBD1 (5 bases). In germline, CDR1 is SGDLS, CDR2 YYNGEE. Trimming pared 0 bases from V and 0 bases from J, leaving 15 bases between. CDR3 length equals 17 residues. The CDR3 bases are TGTGCCAGCAGCGTAGGAGCAGGGATGGGACTGAACACTGAAGCTTTCTTT. It yields the protein CASSVGAGMGLNTEAFF.

V is TRBV6-6 and J is TRBJ1-1, with D unclear. The CDR3 runs to 15 residues. Germline V gene data show CDR1 as MNHNY and CDR2 as SVGAGI (reference sequence). V lost 3 bases and J lost 1, with 12 bases in between. CDR3 nucleotide sequence: TGTGCCAGCAGTTATTTGGCTTCGGGGAACACTGAAGCTTTCTTT. Its translation: CASSYLASGNTEAFF.

The CDR3 region is CASSLTTVVGNEQFF. The DNA of the CDR3 is TGTGCCAGCAGCTTAACCACAGTGGTAGGGAATGAGCAGTTCTTC. The chain is built from TRBV7-8 and TRBJ2-1; D is unresolved. The CDR3 has 15 amino acids. Trimming took 2 bases from V and 7 from J, leaving 15 bases between them. Germline CDR1 reads SGHVS; CDR2 reads FQNEAQ.

The rearrangement uses TRBV7-2 and TRBJ2-3; 9 bases are a match to TRBD2. CDR1 and CDR2 from the germline V gene are SGHTA and FQGNSA. Trimming at V came to 5 bases and at J to 4 bases, leaving 10 bases not matched to a gene. The CDR3 totals 16 residues. As DNA, the CDR3 is TGTGCCAGCAGCCTTACTAGCGGGCCCTTCGCAGATACGCAGTATTTT. Its protein is CASSLTSGPFADTQYF.